A single sample gave rise to the 3 T cell receptor beta chains below, sequenced in a study of T cells in localized non-small cell lung cancer. Produced via immunoSEQ multiplex PCR; TCRdb's table is partial and in-frame only. The sample records about 70,000 clones, around 85% being singletons. Sequenced here: peripheral blood, sampled before any cancer treatment. These receptors originate from a male donor aged 60 or older with stage III squamous cell lung carcinoma.

V usage is TRBV10-1 and J usage is TRBJ2-3, with no clear D. The length of the CDR3 is 13 residues. V gave up 4 bases and J gave up 3 bases, with 8 bases separating them. CDR1 WNHNN and CDR2 SYGVQD come from the germline V gene (reference sequence). The CDR3 sequence: CASSASGTDTQYF. In nucleotides, the CDR3 is TGCGCCAGCAGTGCCTCAGGAACAGATACGCAGTATTTT.

The chain joins TRBV7-3 to TRBJ1-5; D gene uncertain. Germline lookup yields CDR1 SGHTA and CDR2 FQGTGA. This CDR3 is built from 13 residues. V dropped 5 bases and J dropped 2 bases, with 7 bases sitting between them. CDR3 region: CASSPGRNQPQHF. The DNA of the CDR3 is TGTGCCAGCAGCCCCGGACGCAATCAGCCCCAGCATTTT. The whole variable domain, remainder taken from reference TRBV7-3 and TRBJ1-5, is GAGVSQTPSNKVTEKGKYVELRCDPISGHTALYWYRQSLGQGPEFLIYFQGTGAADDSGLPNDRFFAVRPEGSVSTLKIQRTERGDSAVYLCASSPGRNQPQHFGDGTRLSIL.

On this clone: A junction end diverges from the germline sequence, so it may reflect a read error. This rearrangement joins TRBV5-5 to TRBJ2-1; D is ambiguous. This CDR3 comprises 13 residues. The V gene's germline CDR1 is SGHKS and CDR2 YYEKEE (reference sequence). In DNA, the CDR3 is TGTGCCAGCAGCTTGGGGGCTTACAAGGAGCAGTTCTTC. Its translation: CASSLGAYKEQFF.